The clone carrying this TCR beta chain was observed a single time. Its cognate antigen is unknown. Tumor or blood genomic DNA was sequenced, with inputs of about 600 ng to 6,004 ng. This sample is drawn from a study of T cells in tumors after PD-1 blockade. Study context: During anti-PD-1 treatment, some patients continued daily vismodegib 150 mg. Study findings and constraints: After therapy, most expanded exhausted CD8+ clones were absent pre-treatment, suggesting clonal replacement. Blood contained about 44% of the tumor's TCR clonotypes.

Only in-frame clones appear in the TCRdb table, and some are missing; sequencing was by immunoSEQ multiplex PCR. The sample yields about 5,800 clones, 55% to 75% seen once. CDR1 is SGHTS and CDR2 is YDEGEE in the germline V gene. The V gene lost 7 bases and the J gene lost 0 bases, with 14 bases spanning the gap. This CDR3 spans 15 amino acids. This chain connects TRBV5-8 to TRBJ1-3; D is unresolved. The sequencing here drew on tumor tissue, taken before anti-PD-1 treatment. This TCR came from a human donor with basal cell carcinoma. CDR3 DNA sequence: TGTGCCAGCCCCAGACTACCTATCTCTGGAAACACCATATATTTT. Its translation: CASPRLPISGNTIYF.